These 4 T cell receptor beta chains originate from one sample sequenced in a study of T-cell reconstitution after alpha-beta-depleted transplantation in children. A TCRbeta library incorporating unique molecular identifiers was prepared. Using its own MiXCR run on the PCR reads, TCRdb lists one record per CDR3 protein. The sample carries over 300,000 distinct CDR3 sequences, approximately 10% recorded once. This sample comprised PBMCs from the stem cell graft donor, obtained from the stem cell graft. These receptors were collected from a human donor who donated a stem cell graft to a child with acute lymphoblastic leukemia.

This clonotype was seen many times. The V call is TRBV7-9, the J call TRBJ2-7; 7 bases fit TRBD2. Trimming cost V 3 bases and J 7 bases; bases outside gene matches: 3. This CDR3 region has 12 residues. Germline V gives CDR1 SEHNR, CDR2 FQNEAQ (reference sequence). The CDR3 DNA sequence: TGTGCCAGCAGCTTCCAGCGGGAAGAGCAGTACTTC. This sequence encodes CASSFQREEQYF.

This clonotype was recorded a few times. Here the CDR3 DNA reads TGTGCCAGCAGCCCCACGGGGGGGGCGCGAACCGGGGAGCTGTTTTTT. Its translation is CASSPTGGARTGELFF. This chain uses TRBV7-9 with TRBJ2-2; TRBD2 matches 8 bases. The CDR3 length is 16 residues. Trimming took 5 bases from V and 5 from J; bases not matched to a gene: 10. Germline assignment: CDR1 SEHNR and CDR2 FQNEAQ (reference sequence).

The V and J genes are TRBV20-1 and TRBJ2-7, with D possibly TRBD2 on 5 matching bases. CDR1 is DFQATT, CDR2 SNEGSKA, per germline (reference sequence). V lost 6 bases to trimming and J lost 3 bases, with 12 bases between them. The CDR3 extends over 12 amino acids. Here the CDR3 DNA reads TGCAGTGCAGGGAGCTCCGGCTACGAGCAGTACTTC. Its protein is CSAGSSGYEQYF.

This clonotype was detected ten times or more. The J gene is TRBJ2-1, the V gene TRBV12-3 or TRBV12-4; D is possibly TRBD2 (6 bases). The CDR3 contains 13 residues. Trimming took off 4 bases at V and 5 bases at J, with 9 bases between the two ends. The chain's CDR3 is CASSWDLNNEQFF. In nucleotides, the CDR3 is TGTGCCAGCAGTTGGGACTTAAACAATGAGCAGTTCTTC.